A selection of T cell receptor beta chains follows, all from one sample in a study of T cells in localized non-small cell lung cancer. Profiling relied on immunoSEQ multiplex PCR, and the TCRdb table lists in-frame clones only, not all of them. The sample has 25,000 to 30,000 clones, roughly 80% seen once; the top ten hold 4.1%. Here the sequenced sample was peripheral blood, taken before any cancer treatment. Every receptor here comes from a woman aged 35-75 years with stage I lung adenocarcinoma. The CDR3 runs from the conserved cysteine through the conserved F or W. The D gene is left open where the match is weak. Clone size, where shown, is once, few, many, or a class for clones that have expanded.

cdr3_aa cdr3_nt d_call j_call v_call cdr3_length clone_size
CASRSGVGRGTGELFF TGTGCCAGTAGGTCGGGTGTGGGCCGGGGCACCGGGGAGCTGTTTTTT - TRBJ2-2 TRBV19 16 -
CAWSVGGTGAYEQYF TGTGCCTGGAGTGTAGGAGGGACAGGCGCCTACGAGCAGTACTTC TRBD1 TRBJ2-7 TRBV30 15 -
CASSLGRGGDEQFF TGTGCCAGCAGCCTAGGGCGGGGGGGTGATGAGCAGTTCTTC TRBD2 TRBJ2-1 TRBV7-2 14 -
CASSQDRGLTEAFF TGCGCCAGCAGCCAAGACAGGGGGCTCACTGAAGCTTTCTTT TRBD1 TRBJ1-1 TRBV4-3 14 once
CASSLTWQPQHF TGTGCCAGCAGCTTAACTTGGCAGCCCCAGCATTTT - TRBJ1-5 TRBV7-9 12 -
CASSDDSNQPQHF TGTGCCAGCAGTGATGATAGCAATCAGCCCCAGCATTTT - TRBJ1-5 TRBV2 13 -
CAWSVGRLRSTEAFF TGTGCCTGGAGTGTTGGCAGATTGCGGTCCACTGAAGCTTTCTTT - TRBJ1-1 TRBV30 15 -
CAWMRAASTEAFF TGTGCCTGGATGCGGGCTGCGAGCACTGAAGCTTTCTTT - TRBJ1-1 TRBV30 13 -
CATSREKGSTDTQYF TGTGCCACCAGCAGAGAAAAGGGAAGCACAGATACGCAGTATTTT - TRBJ2-3 TRBV15 15 few
CASSLEGRLNTEAFF TGTGCCAGCAGCTTGGAAGGACGGCTGAACACTGAAGCTTTCTTT - TRBJ1-1 TRBV5-6 15 -
CASSSWIAGGTDTQYF TGTGCCAGCAGCTCCTGGATAGCGGGGGGCACAGATACGCAGTATTTT TRBD2 TRBJ2-3 TRBV7-2 16 -
CASSADNQPQHF TGTGCCAGCAGTGCAGACAATCAGCCCCAGCATTTT - TRBJ1-5 TRBV2 12 few
CATSRVAGEVETQYF TGTGCCACCAGCAGGGTAGCGGGGGAAGTAGAGACCCAGTACTTC TRBD2 TRBJ2-5 TRBV15 15 -
CASSLVQGAFTGELFF TGTGCCAGCAGCTTAGTTCAGGGGGCGTTCACCGGGGAGCTGTTTTTT TRBD1 TRBJ2-2 TRBV11-1 16 -
CASSPFRDIHYGYTF TGTGCCAGCAGCCCCTTCCGGGACATACACTATGGCTACACCTTC - TRBJ1-2 TRBV11-3 15 -
CASSWGPGNQPQHF TGTGCCAGTAGTTGGGGGCCGGGCAATCAGCCCCAGCATTTT - TRBJ1-5 TRBV19 14 -
CASSVLQHPDTQYF TGTGCCAGCAGCGTCTTACAACACCCAGATACGCAGTATTTT - TRBJ2-3 TRBV9 14 once
CASRRGSGYYGYTF TGTGCCAGCAGAAGGGGGTCCGGGTATTATGGCTACACCTTC - TRBJ1-2 TRBV6-5 14 few
CAISASGQGTDTQYF TGTGCCATCAGTGCGAGCGGACAGGGCACAGATACGCAGTATTTT TRBD1 TRBJ2-3 TRBV10-3 15 -
CASSRSGRQGTQYF TGTGCCAGCAGCCGTTCGGGCCGACAGGGGACCCAGTACTTC TRBD1 TRBJ2-5 TRBV14 14 few
CASSFSTAWGEQYF TGTGCCAGCAGCTTTTCAACTGCATGGGGCGAGCAGTACTTC - TRBJ2-7 TRBV7-2 14 -
CASSLGVGETYNSPLHF TGTGCCAGCAGCTTAGGGGTAGGGGAGACCTATAATTCACCCCTCCACTTT - TRBJ1-6 TRBV7-2 17 -
CASSPPYRTGSSYEQYF TGTGCCAGCTCACCCCCATACAGGACAGGCTCCTCCTACGAGCAGTACTTC TRBD1 TRBJ2-7 TRBV18 17 -
CASSPTPGPYEQYF TGCGCCAGCAGCCCTACACCGGGTCCCTACGAGCAGTACTTC - TRBJ2-7 TRBV4-3 14 few
CASSFARGGGYNEQFF TGTGCCAGCAGCTTCGCCCGGGGGGGCGGCTACAATGAGCAGTTCTTC TRBD2 TRBJ2-1 TRBV7-9 16 -
CASSLGAGDLVLTF TGCGCCAGCAGCTTGGGGGCAGGGGATCTCGTCCTGACTTTC - TRBJ2-6 TRBV5-1 14 once
CASSLVGSETQYF TGTGCCAGCAGCTTAGTCGGTAGTGAGACCCAGTACTTC - TRBJ2-5 TRBV7-9 13 once
CASSGVPGQGNTIYF TGTGCCAGCAGTGGTGTCCCGGGACAGGGAAACACCATATATTTT TRBD1 TRBJ1-3 TRBV2 15 -
CASSPQGGWSSETQYF TGTGCCAGCAGCCCCCAGGGGGGATGGAGTAGCGAGACCCAGTACTTC - TRBJ2-5 TRBV11-2 16 once
CASSRVSTSNQPQHF TGTGCCAGTAGCAGGGTATCGACTAGCAATCAGCCCCAGCATTTT - TRBJ1-5 TRBV19 15 few
CASSWEAHYGYTF TGTGCCAGTAGTTGGGAGGCCCACTATGGCTACACCTTC - TRBJ1-2 TRBV19 13 -
CASSDRATNEKLFF TGTGCCAGTAGTGACAGGGCAACTAATGAAAAACTGTTTTTT TRBD1 TRBJ1-4 TRBV19 14 -
CASSTGQGAYYGYTF TGTGCCAGTAGTACGGGACAGGGGGCTTACTATGGCTACACCTTC TRBD1 TRBJ1-2 TRBV19 15 -
CASSPRVMNTEAFF TGTGCCAGCTCCCCCAGGGTCATGAACACTGAAGCTTTCTTT - TRBJ1-1 TRBV18 14 -
CASSFGRNEKLFF TGCGCCAGCAGCTTTGGCCGTAATGAAAAACTGTTTTTT - TRBJ1-4 TRBV5-1 13 -
CASSSPPRAGRREQYF TGTGCCAGCAGCTCCCCCCCCCGAGCAGGGAGAAGGGAGCAGTACTTC - TRBJ2-7 TRBV5-4 16 -
CSVEEPRYEQYF TGCAGCGTTGAAGAACCGAGGTACGAGCAGTACTTC - TRBJ2-7 TRBV29-1 12 -